The T cell receptor (beta chain) under discussion was sequenced for a study of cytomegalovirus exposure and HLA in healthy donors. Trimming removed 3 bases at V and 0 bases at J, with 10 bases between. Per germline, CDR1 MGHDK and CDR2 SYGVNS. CDR3 length: 15 residues. PCR was performed using 60 Vbeta and 13 Jbeta primers. As handled by the study authors: Later analysis identified approximately 80 million unique TCR beta chains, approximately 11 million shared. TCRdb's copy holds only in-frame clones and misses some; the assay was immunoSEQ multiplex PCR. D and trimming come from the DNA, and the V and J calls and clone size come from that table. In the table there are roughly 120,000 clones, 65% to 75% of which are singletons.

The chain couples TRBV25-1 to TRBJ2-3; TRBD1 is a possible D gene (6 bases). The sequencing sample was made of PBMCs. This TCR was sampled from a woman aged 45-60 years in good health and CMV-seropositive. CDR3 sequence: CASSDHRESTDTQYF. In DNA, the CDR3 is TGTGCCAGCAGTGATCACAGGGAGAGCACAGATACGCAGTATTTT.